The T cell receptor (beta chain) described here comes from a study of identical twins. Everyone who donated was a healthy Caucasian. This clonotype was recorded at least ten times. What it recognizes is unknown. A universal primer site was incorporated via template switching, and the cDNA contained unique molecular identifiers. TCRdb itself ran the 5' RACE reads through MiXCR, one entry per CDR3 protein. Among some 900,000 distinct CDR3 sequences listed, over 9% were seen once. V was trimmed by 3 bases and J by 7 bases, leaving 13 bases between them. The CDR3 spans 13 residues. General study results and limits: Models underestimated TCR alpha sharing (out-of-frame) in monozygotic twins. Insertion counts were lower in abundant cord blood beta clonotypes, a trend that memory repertoires did not show.

This sample was also put to use in a study of yellow fever vaccine responses in identical twins.

This TCR derives from a woman aged 18-29 years in good health. The V and J genes are TRBV12-3 or TRBV12-4 and TRBJ2-7; no firm D call. Sequenced material: PBMCs. The CDR3 is CASSFSSLGEQYF. Here the CDR3 DNA reads TGTGCCAGCAGTTTTTCGTCACTTGGTGAGCAGTACTTC.